This TCR beta chain derives from a study of T cell responses to AZD1222 COVID-19 vaccine. The CDR3 consists of 15 residues. Deletions cut 6 bases from V and 8 bases from J, with 22 bases between. The V gene's germline CDR1 is LNHDA and CDR2 SQIVND (reference sequence). Produced via immunoSEQ multiplex PCR; TCRdb's table is partial and in-frame only. The sample contains 130,000 to 150,000 clones, 85% to 95% of which appear only once. The chain couples TRBV19 to TRBJ1-1; weak D call: TRBD1 (6 bases). The sequence came from an adult who had recovered from COVID-19. This material consisted of peripheral blood, taken after recovery from COVID-19. CDR3 coding DNA: TGTGCCAGTAGCCTGCTCCGGGACACGGCTACCGAAGCTTTCTTT. Encoded protein: CASSLLRDTATEAFF.